The entry that follows covers one TCR beta chain sequence. TCRdb reanalysed the RACE reads using MiXCR and keeps one entry per CDR3 protein. The sample records about 94,000 distinct CDR3 sequences, about 9.3% being singletons. The CDR3 length is 16 residues. Germline V gives CDR1 LGHNA, CDR2 YSLEER. V trimming: 1 base; J trimming: 0 bases; junction bases outside the gene matches: 6. This specimen belongs to a study of human T cells and chemical hapten exposure. As to time point: patch test 2, 6 weeks after DPC sensitization. Treatment reported: therapeutic diphenylcyclopropenone sensitization with weekly scalp DPC.

The TCR sequence derives from a woman in her 40s with alopecia areata. Some clones in this sample may be carry-over from other donors' samples. This material consisted of whole blood, taken in connection with sensitization to the hapten diphenylcyclopropenone (DPC). The chain joins TRBV4-3 to TRBJ2-7; 7 nucleotides match TRBD1. The CDR3 is CASSQGGTDPSYEQYF. The CDR3 DNA sequence: TGCGCCAGCAGCCAAGGTGGGACAGATCCCTCCTACGAGCAGTACTTC.